This entry lists 16 T cell receptor beta chains sequenced from one sample in a study of OX40 agonist ivuxolimab in advanced cancers. Clones were read by immunoSEQ multiplex PCR, and TCRdb kept only the in-frame ones, dropping some. The sample yields around 94,000 clones, 70% to 90% seen once. The sequences come from CD4+ or CD8+ T cells sorted from blood, collected in a trial of the OX40 agonist ivuxolimab. The receptor set was obtained from an adult with an advanced solid tumor such as melanoma, head and neck, liver or kidney cancer.

The rearrangement uses TRBV7-2 and TRBJ2-7; 9 nucleotides match TRBD1. The J segment lost 4 bases and the V segment lost 3 bases, leaving 4 bases of the junction unmatched. This CDR3 has 14 amino acids. Germline V gene data show CDR1 as SGHTA and CDR2 as FQGNSA. The CDR3 region is CASSFPGQGYEQYF. In DNA form, the CDR3 reads TGTGCCAGCAGCTTTCCGGGACAGGGATACGAGCAGTACTTC.

V and J are TRBV19 and TRBJ1-1; no clear D. This CDR3 has 13 residues. CDR1 is LNHDA, CDR2 SQIVND, per germline (reference sequence). V was trimmed by 2 bases and J by 4 bases, leaving 8 bases between them. The CDR3 loop reads CASSISRGTEAFF. DNA of the CDR3: TGTGCCAGTAGTATAAGCCGGGGCACTGAAGCTTTCTTT.

The CDR3 sequence is CASKSGGTGELFF. The CDR3 nucleotides are TGCGCCAGTAAATCAGGGGGCACCGGGGAGCTGTTTTTT. The rearrangement links TRBV5-1 to TRBJ2-2, with 7 nucleotides matching TRBD1. The V segment lost 8 bases and the J segment 4 bases; nucleotides outside the gene matches: 5. CDR3 length: 13 residues. The germline CDR1 and CDR2 sequences are SGHRS and YFSETQ.

This chain joins TRBV6-6 and TRBJ2-5; no clear D. Germline assignment: CDR1 MNHNY and CDR2 SVGAGI (reference sequence). This CDR3 is built from 12 residues. Trimming stripped 0 bases from V and 4 bases from J, with 3 bases between. The CDR3 nucleotides read TGTGCCAGCAGTTACTCGCTAGAGACCCAGTACTTC. This translates into CASSYSLETQYF.

The V gene is TRBV5-1, the J gene TRBJ1-3; no reliable D call. Per germline, CDR1 SGHRS and CDR2 YFSETQ. Deletions cut 10 bases from V and 0 bases from J, with 17 bases between. CDR3 length: 15 residues. CDR3 in DNA: TGCGCCTCACCGACGCTAGCTATCTCTGGAAACACCATATATTTT. Amino acids: CASPTLAISGNTIYF. Complete variable domain (other parts from reference TRBV5-1 and TRBJ1-3): KAGVTQTPRYLIKTRGQQVTLSCSPISGHRSVSWYQQTPGQGLQFLFEYFSETQRNKGNFPGRFSGRQFSNSRSEMNVSTLELGDSALYLCASPTLAISGNTIYFGEGSWLTVV.

V is TRBV21-1 and J is TRBJ1-1. TRBV21-1 is a listed pseudogene. The CDR3 covers 15 residues. CDR3 loop: CASSRRWGGDTEAFF. The CDR3 region has the DNA TGTGCCAGCAGCAGACGGTGGGGTGGGGACACTGAAGCTTTCTTT.

J is TRBJ2-4 and V is TRBV27, with D perhaps TRBD1 or TRBD2 (5 bases each). The CDR3 spans 13 residues. Germline CDR1 is MNHEY and CDR2 is SMNVEV (reference sequence). The V end was cut by 7 bases, the J end by 6 bases, with 13 bases between. DNA for the CDR3: TGTGCCAGCACCGACCCGGGGCGAAACATTCAGTACTTC. Translating gives CASTDPGRNIQYF.

The chain is built from TRBV4-1 and TRBJ2-7; TRBD1 or TRBD2 may be the D gene (5 bases each). CDR1 MGHRA and CDR2 YSYEKL come from the germline V gene. There are 12 residues in the CDR3. The V gene lost 4 bases and the J gene lost 13 bases, with 17 bases spanning the gap. CDR3 coding DNA: TGCGCCAGCAGCCCCTGGGGGTTACGAGCATACTTC. Residues: CASSPWGLRAYF.

The chain is built from TRBV5-4 and TRBJ1-2; D perhaps matches TRBD1 (5 bases). V was trimmed by 4 bases and J by 2 bases, leaving 12 bases between them. The CDR3 is made up of 14 amino acids. Germline loops: CDR1 SGHNT, CDR2 YYREEE (reference sequence). The CDR3 coding sequence is TGTGCCAGCAGCAACCGGGACCGCAACTATGGCTACACCTTC. It specifies CASSNRDRNYGYTF.

CDR3 DNA sequence: TGTGCCAGCAGCCAAGGGGGCAGGGGGCCCGGGGAGCTGTTTTTT. The encoded protein is CASSQGGRGPGELFF. The genes are TRBV4-2 and TRBJ2-2; 8 bases are shared with TRBD1. Germline CDR1 is LGHNA and CDR2 is YNFKEQ. The CDR3 extends over 15 amino acids. V was pared by 1 base and J by 6 bases, with 4 bases of the junction left unmatched.

CDR3 sequence reads: CASSPPRGQSNPYEQYF. In DNA, the CDR3 is TGTGCCAGCAGCCCACCCCGTGGGCAGTCGAACCCGTACGAGCAGTACTTC. V and J are TRBV11-2 and TRBJ2-7; no definite D call. The CDR3 runs 17 residues. Germline CDR1 and CDR2: SGHAT and FQNNGV. V dropped 5 bases and J dropped 4 bases, with 24 bases sitting between them.

J is TRBJ1-4 and V is TRBV5-8; D is undetermined. V gave up 4 bases and J gave up 2 bases, with 12 bases separating them. The CDR3 totals 15 residues. Germline assignment: CDR1 SGHTS and CDR2 YDEGEE. CDR3 loop: CASSRRRRTNEKLFF. The CDR3 DNA is TGTGCCAGCAGCCGCAGGCGGCGGACTAATGAAAAACTGTTTTTT.

This clone was counted ten times or more. The chain has TRBV21-1 and TRBJ1-4. TRBV21-1 represents a pseudogene. The CDR3 runs 14 residues. The CDR3 here is CARFQGRFNEKLFF. The CDR3, as DNA: TGTGCCAGATTCCAGGGACGGTTTAATGAAAAACTGTTTTTT.

The V call is TRBV28, the J call TRBJ2-5; no clear D. Germline V CDR1 and CDR2: MDHEN, SYDVKM. This CDR3 region has 11 residues. V was pared by 6 bases and J by 7 bases, with 9 bases between. In DNA form, the CDR3 reads TGTGCCAGCAGGGAATGGACGACCCAGTACTTC. This translates into CASREWTTQYF.

The chain combines TRBV19 with TRBJ2-5, with a weak D call TRBD1 (6 bases). The V end lost 4 bases, the J end lost 5 bases, and 11 bases lay between the germline ends. CDR3 length: 13 residues. Looked up from germline, CDR1 is LNHDA and CDR2 is SQIVND (reference sequence). CDR3 sequence (DNA): TGTGCCAGTAGTAAACAGGGTCGCGAGACCCAGTACTTC. Encoded protein: CASSKQGRETQYF.

The genes are TRBV5-4 and TRBJ2-2; D gene unclear. V was trimmed by 2 bases and J by 4 bases, leaving 3 bases between them. Germline CDR1 reads SGHNT; CDR2 reads YYREEE (reference sequence). This CDR3 region has 12 residues. In DNA form, the CDR3 reads TGTGCCAGCAGCTTCTCCACCGGGGAGCTGTTTTTT. It specifies CASSFSTGELFF.